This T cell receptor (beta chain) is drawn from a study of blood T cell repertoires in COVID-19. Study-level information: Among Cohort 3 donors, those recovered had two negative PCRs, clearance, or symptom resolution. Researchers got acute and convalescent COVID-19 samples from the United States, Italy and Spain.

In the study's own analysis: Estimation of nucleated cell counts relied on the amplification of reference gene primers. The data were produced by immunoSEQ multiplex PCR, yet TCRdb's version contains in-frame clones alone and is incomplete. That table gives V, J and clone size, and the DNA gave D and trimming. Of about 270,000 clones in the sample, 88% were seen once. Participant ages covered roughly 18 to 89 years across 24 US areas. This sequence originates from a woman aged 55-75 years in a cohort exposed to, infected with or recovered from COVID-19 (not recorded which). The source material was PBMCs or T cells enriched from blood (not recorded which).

DNA for the CDR3: TGTGCCAGCAGCCAATGGACAGGGCCAGAGGGAACAGATACGCAGTATTTT. This translates into CASSQWTGPEGTDTQYF. The chain has TRBV14 and TRBJ2-3, with 8 bases aligning to TRBD1. This CDR3 region has 17 residues. V shed 2 bases and J 3 bases; nucleotides not matched to a gene: 10. CDR1 is SGHDN and CDR2 is FVKESK in the germline V gene.